These 26 T cell receptor beta chains came from one sample sequenced in a study of Ad26.COV2.S vaccination and SARS-CoV-2 variants. Treatment described: roughly 19 received Ad26.COV2.S at low or high dose, single or two shots; about 5 received placebo; per-sample allocation not given. Vaccine and placebo recipients were sampled on day 63 after the first injection. Clones were sequenced by immunoSEQ multiplex PCR, and TCRdb holds only the in-frame ones, with some missing. The data contain about 410,000 clones, approximately 89% of them singletons. The starting material was peripheral blood, obtained in a trial of Ad26.COV2.S vaccine versus placebo. The receptors derive from a person between 18 and 60 years old who received the Ad26.COV2.S COVID-19 vaccine or a placebo.

The chain uses TRBV3-1 (or the pseudogene TRBV3-2) and TRBJ2-5; possibly TRBD2 for D (5 bases). Germline values: CDR1 LGHDT, CDR2 YNNKEL (reference sequence). The CDR3 extends over 14 amino acids. Trimming removed 0 bases at V and 3 bases at J, with 8 bases between. The CDR3 is CASSQELREETQYF. The CDR3 DNA reads TGTGCCAGCAGCCAAGAATTGAGGGAAGAGACCCAGTACTTC.

This clone has just one count. The CDR3 loop reads CASSLTGDGGYTF. Written as DNA, the CDR3 is TGCGCCAGCAGCTTGACAGGGGACGGTGGCTACACCTTC. The rearrangement uses TRBV5-1 and TRBJ1-2, with 7 bases matching TRBD1. The length of the CDR3 is 13 residues. J was trimmed by 7 bases and V by 1 base; bases with no gene match: 4. Germline assignment: CDR1 SGHRS and CDR2 YFSETQ.

The chain uses TRBV28 and TRBJ1-1; D unclear. The ends were cut back, 2 bases at V and 5 bases at J, with 6 bases in the middle. Germline values: CDR1 MDHEN, CDR2 SYDVKM. This CDR3 has 12 amino acids. The CDR3 is CASSLRQTEAFF. The DNA of the CDR3 is TGTGCCAGCAGTTTACGGCAGACTGAAGCTTTCTTT.

The chain carries TRBV2 and TRBJ1-5; 7 bases fit TRBD1. The CDR3 is 12 residues long. With 5 bases clipped from V and 9 bases from J, the junction kept 4 bases outside the gene matches. Germline CDR1 is SNHLY and CDR2 is FYNNEI. The CDR3 DNA reads TGTGCCAGCAGTCCGAGGGGGCGGCCCCAGCATTTT. Amino acid sequence: CASSPRGRPQHF.

This clone was picked up one time. J is TRBJ2-3 and V is TRBV28; D unresolved. The CDR3 is 14 residues long. Germline CDR1 MDHEN, CDR2 SYDVKM. The V and J ends lost 8 bases and 4 bases respectively, with 16 bases between them. The CDR3 reads CASHTPRAADTQYF. In nucleotides, the CDR3 is TGTGCCAGCCACACCCCGCGCGCCGCAGATACGCAGTATTTT.

In the case of this clone: This sample includes further DNA sequences coding for the same CDR3. The V and J genes are TRBV11-3 and TRBJ2-1; D not resolved. In germline, CDR1 is SGHNT, CDR2 YENEEA. The V end lost 5 bases, the J end lost 4 bases, and 9 bases lay between the germline ends. This CDR3 has 13 amino acids. The CDR3 DNA reads as TGTGCCAGCAGCAAGGGTCGGTACAATGAGCAGTTCTTC. As protein: CASSKGRYNEQFF.

The chain uses TRBV7-9 and TRBJ1-3; unclear D gene. Trimming took 6 bases from V and 0 from J, leaving 12 bases between them. The CDR3 runs to 15 residues. CDR1 and CDR2 from the germline V gene are SEHNR and FQNEAQ (reference sequence). This chain's CDR3 is CASSTGLTSGNTIYF. The CDR3 nucleotides read TGTGCCAGCAGTACGGGCCTGACCTCTGGAAACACCATATATTTT.

The V and J genes are TRBV14 and TRBJ2-1; 9 bases align to TRBD2. Germline V CDR1 and CDR2: SGHDN, FVKESK. CDR3 size: 16 residues. V lost 0 bases to trimming and J lost 7 bases; unmatched junction nucleotides: 7. This chain's CDR3 is CASSQDRLAGLNEQFF. The CDR3 DNA follows: TGTGCCAGCAGCCAAGATCGTCTAGCGGGGCTAAATGAGCAGTTCTTC.

This rearrangement joins TRBV3-1 (or the pseudogene TRBV3-2) to TRBJ1-1, with 7 nucleotides matching TRBD1. This CDR3 is 14 amino acids long. After removal of 1 base from V and 5 bases from J, the junction contained 4 bases not matched to a gene. Germline-derived CDR1 and CDR2 are LGHDT and YNNKEL (reference sequence). CDR3 nucleotide sequence: TGTGCCAGCAGCCAAGGACAGGGTGGAACTGAAGCTTTCTTT. Protein product: CASSQGQGGTEAFF.

The rearrangement joins TRBV2 to TRBJ1-1; no definite D call. V was shortened by 6 bases and J by 0 bases, with 8 bases between the two germline ends. The germline V gene has CDR1 SNHLY and CDR2 FYNNEI. The CDR3 covers 13 residues. CDR3 sequence (DNA): TGTGCCAGCAGCCAGGATATGAACACTGAAGCTTTCTTT. Translated: CASSQDMNTEAFF.

This rearrangement joins TRBV18 to TRBJ2-1; D may be TRBD1 (5 bases). CDR1 KGHSH and CDR2 LQKENI come from the germline V gene. CDR3 length: 18 amino acids. The V end lost 0 bases, the J end lost 3 bases, and 18 bases lay between the germline ends. CDR3 sequence reads: CASSPPRGQGNVYNEQFF. CDR3 sequence (DNA): TGTGCCAGCTCACCACCGCGTGGGCAGGGCAACGTCTACAATGAGCAGTTCTTC. Based on the CDR3 plus reference TRBV18 and TRBJ2-1, the full variable domain is NAGVMQNPRHLVRRRGQEARLRCSPMKGHSHVYWYRQLPEEGLKFMVYLQKENIIDESGMPKERFSAEFPKEGPSILRIQQVVRGDSAAYFCASSPPRGQGNVYNEQFFGPGTRLTVL.

V and J are TRBV9 and TRBJ2-2; no clear D. Trimming took 0 bases from V and 0 from J, leaving 6 bases between them. The CDR3 is made up of 15 amino acids. Germline CDR1 SGDLS, CDR2 YYNGEE. CDR3 sequence: CASSVGLANTGELFF. CDR3 DNA: TGTGCCAGCAGCGTAGGGCTAGCGAACACCGGGGAGCTGTTTTTT.

The V call is TRBV7-3, the J call TRBJ2-3, with 9 positions matching TRBD2. The germline CDR1 and CDR2 sequences are SGHTA and FQGTGA. CDR3 length: 16 residues. Trimming cost V 5 bases and J 2 bases; bases outside gene matches: 8. CDR3 sequence: CASSPQGLAYTDTQYF. The CDR3 DNA reads TGTGCCAGCAGCCCCCAGGGACTAGCCTACACAGATACGCAGTATTTT.

V gene TRBV24-1 combines with J gene TRBJ2-6; a possible D gene is TRBD2 (6 bases). Trimming took 5 bases from V and 12 from J, leaving 10 bases between them. Germline V lookup: CDR1 KGHDR, CDR2 SFDVKD. The CDR3 has 12 amino acids. This chain's CDR3 is CATSGGVGVLTF. CDR3 nucleotides: TGTGCCACCAGTGGGGGGGTTGGCGTCCTGACTTTC.

The chain carries TRBV19 and TRBJ2-3, with D unclear. Trimming pared 10 bases from V and 4 bases from J, leaving 18 bases between. Germline CDR1 is LNHDA and CDR2 is SQIVND (reference sequence). The CDR3 consists of 14 residues. The chain's CDR3 is CATGLGFQPDTQYF. The CDR3 bases are TGTGCCACGGGCCTGGGATTCCAACCAGATACGCAGTATTTT.

This clone was counted between two and nine times. The rearrangement uses TRBV28 and TRBJ1-2; D is possibly TRBD1 (6 bases). Germline CDR1 reads MDHEN; CDR2 reads SYDVKM. Deletions cut 7 bases from V and 8 bases from J, with 17 bases between. This CDR3 is built from 13 residues. CDR3 DNA: TGTGCCAGCACCAAACAGGGAAGAAGAGGCTACACCTTC. This translates into CASTKQGRRGYTF.

Concerning this clone itself: Its ends do not fully match the called genes, so a read error is possible. V usage is TRBV10-1 and J usage is TRBJ2-3, with D tentatively TRBD1 (5 bases). Germline CDR1 is WNHNN and CDR2 is SYGVQD (reference sequence). The CDR3 runs to 14 residues. The CDR3 region is CASSQSRVTDTQYF. The CDR3 bases are TGCGCCAGCAGTCAGTCCAGGGTCACAGATACGCAGTATTTT.

The V gene is TRBV20-1, the J gene TRBJ2-7; D unresolved. The CDR3 spans 12 residues. Trimming took off 3 bases at V and 2 bases at J, with 8 bases between the two ends. The V gene's germline CDR1 is DFQATT and CDR2 SNEGSKA (reference sequence). The CDR3 region is CSASVRAYEQYF. The CDR3 DNA reads as TGCAGTGCTAGTGTCAGAGCCTACGAGCAGTACTTC.

A few counts support this clone. The genes are TRBV29-1 and TRBJ1-2; the D gene is possibly TRBD1 (5 bases). Trimming shortened V by 4 bases and J by 2 bases, and 11 bases separated the two germline ends. Germline-derived CDR1 and CDR2 are SQVTM and ANQGSEA. This CDR3 has 13 residues. CDR3 amino acids: CSVARDRNYGYTF. CDR3 bases: TGCAGCGTTGCGCGGGACCGCAACTATGGCTACACCTTC.

The chain joins TRBV7-3 to TRBJ2-7; 7 nucleotides match TRBD1. V gave up 5 bases and J gave up 6 bases; unmatched junction bases: 7. CDR1 is SGHTA and CDR2 is FQGTGA in the germline V gene. This CDR3 region has 13 residues. CDR3 in DNA: TGTGCCAGCAGCCCAAGGCCAGGGGGCGAGCAGTACTTC. Translating gives CASSPRPGGEQYF.

The chain carries TRBV24-1 and TRBJ2-5; the match to TRBD2 covers 14 bases. Germline CDR1 KGHDR, CDR2 SFDVKD. The junction had 9 bases not matched to a gene; V was cut back by 6 bases and J by 7 bases. The CDR3 covers 16 residues. The CDR3: CATSSGTSGRRGTQYF. CDR3 nucleotides: TGTGCCACCAGTAGTGGGACTAGCGGGAGACGGGGGACCCAGTACTTC.

V and J are TRBV9 and TRBJ2-2, with D unclear. The CDR3 extends over 14 amino acids. Germline CDR1 SGDLS, CDR2 YYNGEE. V lost 3 bases and J lost 0, with 6 bases in between. The CDR3: CASSADPNTGELFF. In nucleotides, the CDR3 is TGTGCCAGCAGCGCGGATCCGAACACCGGGGAGCTGTTTTTT.

Only a few counts were recorded for this clone. At the DNA level, this CDR3 is encoded by other sequences in the same sample as well. This chain joins TRBV18 and TRBJ2-1, with a weak D call TRBD1 (6 bases). This CDR3 spans 15 amino acids. CDR1 and CDR2 from the germline V gene are KGHSH and LQKENI. V shed 3 bases and J shed 0 bases, with 9 bases lying between them. The DNA of the CDR3 is TGTGCCAGCTCACCGGGGGCAAGCTCCTACAATGAGCAGTTCTTC. Amino acids: CASSPGASSYNEQFF.

This chain joins TRBV5-1 and TRBJ2-2; TRBD1 aligns across 9 bases. The junction had 2 bases not matched to a gene; V was cut back by 2 bases and J by 0 bases. This CDR3 contains 16 residues. Germline V gene lookup returns CDR1 SGHRS and CDR2 YFSETQ. CDR3 DNA: TGCGCCAGCAGCTTACAGGGGGCCACGAACACCGGGGAGCTGTTTTTT. Protein product: CASSLQGATNTGELFF.

CDR3 region: CASGTVRYNEQFF. DNA of the CDR3: TGTGCCAGCGGGACAGTCCGTTACAATGAGCAGTTCTTC. The chain combines TRBV6-5 with TRBJ2-1; 7 nucleotides line up with TRBD1. The J segment lost 4 bases and the V segment lost 8 bases, leaving 5 bases of the junction unmatched. The CDR3 spans 13 residues. Germline V gene lookup returns CDR1 MNHEY and CDR2 SVGAGI.

V is TRBV28 and J is TRBJ2-4; 9 positions match TRBD2. The V gene's germline CDR1 is MDHEN and CDR2 SYDVKM. The CDR3 extends over 15 amino acids. The ends lost 0 bases at V and 8 bases at J; junction bases unmatched: 5. CDR3 nucleotides: TGTGCCAGCAGTTTATGGGCGGGAGGGTCTGACATTCAGTACTTC. Translation: CASSLWAGGSDIQYF.